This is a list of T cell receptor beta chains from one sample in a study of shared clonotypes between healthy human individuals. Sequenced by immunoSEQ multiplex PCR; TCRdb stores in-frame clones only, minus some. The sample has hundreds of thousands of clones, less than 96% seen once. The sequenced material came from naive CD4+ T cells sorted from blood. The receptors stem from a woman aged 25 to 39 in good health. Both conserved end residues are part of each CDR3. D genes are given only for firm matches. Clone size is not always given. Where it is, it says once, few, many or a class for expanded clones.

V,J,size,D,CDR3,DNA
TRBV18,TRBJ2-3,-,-,CASSPRSGSTDTQYF,TGTGCCAGCTCACCTAGGAGCGGGAGCACAGATACGCAGTATTTT
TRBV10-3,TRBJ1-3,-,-,CAISESSFSGNTIYF,TGTGCCATCAGTGAGTCGTCCTTCTCTGGAAACACCATATATTTT
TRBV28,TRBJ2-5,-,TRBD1,CASYSGQGAEEQYF,TGTGCCAGCTACTCGGGACAGGGGGCTGAGGAGCAGTACTTC
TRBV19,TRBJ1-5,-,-,CASSFREQPQHF,TGTGCCAGTAGTTTCAGGGAACAGCCCCAGCATTTT
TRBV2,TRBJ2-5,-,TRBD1,CASSRGQGERKTQYF,TGTGCCAGCAGTAGGGGACAGGGCGAGAGAAAGACCCAGTACTTC
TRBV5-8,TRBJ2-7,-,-,CASSLGITEGTEQYF,TGTGCCAGCAGCTTGGGAATTACGGAGGGGACTGAGCAGTACTTC
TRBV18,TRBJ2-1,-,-,CASSQLQTGPNNEQFF,TGTGCCAGCTCACAACTACAAACCGGGCCGAACAATGAGCAGTTCTTC
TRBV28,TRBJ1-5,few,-,CASIMGHPVGPQHF,TGTGCCAGCATCATGGGACACCCGGTGGGGCCCCAGCATTTT
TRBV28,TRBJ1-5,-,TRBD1,CASSSGTGIHQPQHF,TGTGCCAGCAGTTCCGGGACAGGGATACATCAGCCCCAGCATTTT
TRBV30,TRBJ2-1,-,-,CAWQGNNEQFF,TGTGCCTGGCAGGGGAACAATGAGCAGTTCTTC
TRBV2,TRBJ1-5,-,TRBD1,CASRETGDQPQHF,TGTGCCAGCAGAGAAACAGGGGACCAGCCCCAGCATTTT
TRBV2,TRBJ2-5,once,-,CATKPQETQYF,TGTGCCACCAAACCTCAAGAGACCCAGTACTTC
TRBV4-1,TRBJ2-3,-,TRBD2,CASSPSGGKATDTQYF,TGCGCCAGCAGCCCTAGCGGGGGCAAGGCGACAGATACGCAGTATTTT
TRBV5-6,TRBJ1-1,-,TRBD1,CASSHDRANEAFF,TGTGCCAGCAGCCACGACAGGGCGAATGAAGCTTTCTTT
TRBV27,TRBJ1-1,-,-,CASSSLSSGGLAEAFF,TGTGCCAGCTCGTCCCTGTCATCGGGGGGGCTCGCTGAAGCTTTCTTT
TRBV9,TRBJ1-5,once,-,CASSVGRESGQPQHF,TGTGCCAGCAGCGTAGGACGGGAGAGTGGACAGCCCCAGCATTTT
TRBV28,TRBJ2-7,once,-,CASSFRPYEQYF,TGTGCCAGCAGTTTTAGGCCCTACGAGCAGTACTTC
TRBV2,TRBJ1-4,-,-,CASRKEVVATNEKLFF,TGTGCCAGCAGGAAAGAGGTTGTTGCAACTAATGAAAAACTGTTTTTT
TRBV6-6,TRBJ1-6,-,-,CASSYEGQRNSPLHF,TGTGCCAGCAGTTACGAAGGACAGAGAAATTCACCCCTCCACTTT
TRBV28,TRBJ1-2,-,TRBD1,CASSSPTTQGDHGYTF,TGTGCCAGCAGTTCCCCAACAACACAGGGGGACCATGGCTACACCTTC
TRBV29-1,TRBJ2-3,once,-,CSVEDPTNTQYF,TGCAGCGTTGAAGACCCGACGAATACGCAGTATTTT
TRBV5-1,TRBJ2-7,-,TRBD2,CASSRGLAEAYEQYF,TGCGCCAGCAGCCGGGGACTAGCGGAGGCCTACGAGCAGTACTTC
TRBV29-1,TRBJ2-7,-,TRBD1,CSVHSGQGFYEQYF,TGCAGCGTTCATTCCGGACAGGGGTTCTACGAGCAGTACTTC
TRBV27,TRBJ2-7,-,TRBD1,CASSTGRTGSYEQYF,TGTGCCAGCAGTACGGGCCGGACAGGGTCCTACGAGCAGTACTTC
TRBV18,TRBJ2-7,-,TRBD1,CASFGDSSYEQYF,TGTGCCAGCTTTGGGGACAGCTCCTACGAGCAGTACTTC
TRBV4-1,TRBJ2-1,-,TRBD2,CASSQGSGRFYEQFF,TGCGCCAGCAGCCAAGGTAGCGGGAGGTTCTATGAGCAGTTCTTC
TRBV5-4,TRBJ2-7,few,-,CASSRGTLQYF,TGTGCCAGCAGTCGGGGTACGTTGCAGTACTTC
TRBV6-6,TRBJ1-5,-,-,CASSPAGVGDNQPQHF,TGTGCCAGCAGTCCCGCCGGGGTTGGGGATAATCAGCCCCAGCATTTT
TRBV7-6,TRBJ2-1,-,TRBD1,CASSGQGVGVEQFF,TGTGCCAGCAGCGGACAGGGGGTAGGGGTTGAGCAGTTCTTC
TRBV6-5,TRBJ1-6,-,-,CASSYSSGTNNSPLHF,TGTGCCAGCAGTTACTCATCAGGGACAAATAATTCACCCCTCCACTTT
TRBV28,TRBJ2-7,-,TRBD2,CASSPGGGLGQQYF,TGTGCCAGCAGCCCTGGGGGGGGGTTAGGGCAGCAGTACTTC
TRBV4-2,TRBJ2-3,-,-,CASSQDVVVPDTQYF,TGTGCCAGCAGCCAAGATGTGGTAGTACCAGATACGCAGTATTTT
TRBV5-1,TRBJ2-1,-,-,CASSSSLRSYNEQFF,TGCGCCAGCAGCTCCTCACTACGATCCTACAATGAGCAGTTCTTC
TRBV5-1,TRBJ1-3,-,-,CASSLGQFSGNTIYF,TGCGCCAGCAGCTTGGGTCAGTTCTCTGGAAACACCATATATTTT
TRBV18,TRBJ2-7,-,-,CASSLTGNPYYEQYF,TGTGCCAGCTCACTGACGGGCAACCCCTACTACGAGCAGTACTTC
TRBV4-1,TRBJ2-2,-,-,CASSQVGMNTGELFF,TGCGCCAGCAGCCAAGTGGGCATGAACACCGGGGAGCTGTTTTTT
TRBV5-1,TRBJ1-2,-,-,CASSLGPNYGYTF,TGCGCCAGCAGCTTGGGACCGAACTATGGCTACACCTTC
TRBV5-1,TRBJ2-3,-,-,CASSLDRSTDTQYF,TGCGCCAGCAGCTTGGACCGGTCCACAGATACGCAGTATTTT
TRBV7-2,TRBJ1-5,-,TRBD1,CASSLGTGKGQPQHF,TGTGCCAGCAGCCTTGGGACAGGGAAGGGCCAGCCCCAGCATTTT
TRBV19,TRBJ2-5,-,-,CASSIEPISETQYF,TGTGCCAGTAGTATAGAGCCAATCTCGGAGACCCAGTACTTC
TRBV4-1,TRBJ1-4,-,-,CASSQDWAGGAGEKLFF,TGCGCCAGCAGCCAAGATTGGGCCGGGGGCGCCGGTGAAAAACTGTTTTTT
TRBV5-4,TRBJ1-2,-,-,CASSWGRDGYTF,TGTGCCAGCAGCTGGGGGCGGGATGGCTACACCTTC
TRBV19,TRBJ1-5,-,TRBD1,CASSISRGRGGPQHF,TGTGCCAGTAGTATATCCAGGGGGCGAGGCGGGCCCCAGCATTTT
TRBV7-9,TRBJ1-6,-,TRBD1,CASSFDRGHSPLHF,TGTGCCAGCAGCTTCGACAGGGGGCATTCACCCCTCCACTTT
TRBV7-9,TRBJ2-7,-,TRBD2,CASSARPSGRKSGAEQYF,TGTGCCAGCAGCGCGAGACCCAGCGGGAGAAAGTCAGGGGCCGAGCAGTACTTC
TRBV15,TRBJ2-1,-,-,CATSRERTGDNEQFF,TGTGCCACCAGCAGAGAGCGTACCGGGGACAATGAGCAGTTCTTC
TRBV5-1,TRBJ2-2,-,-,CASKRRSGDGELFF,TGCGCCAGCAAAAGGAGGTCAGGTGACGGGGAGCTGTTTTTT